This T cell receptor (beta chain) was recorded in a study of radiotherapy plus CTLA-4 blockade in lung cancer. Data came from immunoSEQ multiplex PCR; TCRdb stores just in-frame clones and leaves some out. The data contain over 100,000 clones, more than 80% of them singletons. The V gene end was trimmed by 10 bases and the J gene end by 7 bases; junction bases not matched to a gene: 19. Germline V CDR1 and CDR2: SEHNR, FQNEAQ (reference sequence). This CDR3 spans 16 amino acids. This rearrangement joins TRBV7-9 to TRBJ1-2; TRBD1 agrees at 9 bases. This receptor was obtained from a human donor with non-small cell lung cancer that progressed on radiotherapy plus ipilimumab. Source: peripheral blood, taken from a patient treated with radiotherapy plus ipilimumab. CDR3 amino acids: CANCCQSPDRGGGYTF. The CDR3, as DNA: TGTGCCAACTGCTGCCAATCCCCCGACAGGGGGGGTGGCTACACCTTC.